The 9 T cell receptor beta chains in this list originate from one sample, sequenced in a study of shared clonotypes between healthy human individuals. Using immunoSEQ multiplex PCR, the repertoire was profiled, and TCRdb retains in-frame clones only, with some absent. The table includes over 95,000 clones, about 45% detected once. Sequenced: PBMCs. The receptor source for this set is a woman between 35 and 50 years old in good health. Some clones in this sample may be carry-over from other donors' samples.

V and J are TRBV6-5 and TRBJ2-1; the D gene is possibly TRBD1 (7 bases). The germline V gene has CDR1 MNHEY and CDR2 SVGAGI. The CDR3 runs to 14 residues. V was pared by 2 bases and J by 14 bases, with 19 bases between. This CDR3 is CASSYNPRGTAEFF. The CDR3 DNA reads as TGTGCCAGCAGTTACAATCCGCGCGGGACAGCGGAGTTCTTC.

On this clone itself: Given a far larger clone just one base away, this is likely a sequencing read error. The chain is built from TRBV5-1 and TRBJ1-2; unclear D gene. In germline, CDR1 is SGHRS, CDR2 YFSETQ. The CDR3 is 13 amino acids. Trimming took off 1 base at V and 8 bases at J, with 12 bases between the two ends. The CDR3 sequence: CASSLSRGSGYTF. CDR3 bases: TGCGCCAGCAGCTTGAGCCGGGGTTCGGGCTACACCTTC. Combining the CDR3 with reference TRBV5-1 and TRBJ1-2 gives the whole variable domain KAGVTQTPRYLIKTRGQQVTLSCSPISGHRSVSWYQQTPGQGLQFLFEYFSETQRNKGNFPGRFSGRQFSNSRSEMNVSTLELGDSALYLCASSLSRGSGYTFGSGTRLTVV.

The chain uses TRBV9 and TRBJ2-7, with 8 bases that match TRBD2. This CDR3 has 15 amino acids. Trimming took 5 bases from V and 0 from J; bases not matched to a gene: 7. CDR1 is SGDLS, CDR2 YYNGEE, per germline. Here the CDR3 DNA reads TGTGCCAGCAGTGACGTCACTAGCGGCTCCTACGAGCAGTACTTC. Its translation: CASSDVTSGSYEQYF.

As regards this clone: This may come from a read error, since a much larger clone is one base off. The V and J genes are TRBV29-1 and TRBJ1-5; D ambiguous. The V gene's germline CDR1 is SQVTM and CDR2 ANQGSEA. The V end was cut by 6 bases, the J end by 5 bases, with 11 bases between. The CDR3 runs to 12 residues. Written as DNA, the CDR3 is TGCAGCGTACAAGAGGAAGATCAGCCCCAGCATTTT. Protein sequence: CSVQEEDQPQHF. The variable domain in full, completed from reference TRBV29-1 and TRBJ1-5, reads SAVISQKPSRDICQRGTSLTIQCQVDSQVTMMFWYRQQPGQSLTLIATANQGSEATYESGFVIDKFPISRPNLTFSTLTVSNMSPEDSSIYLCSVQEEDQPQHFGDGTRLSIL.

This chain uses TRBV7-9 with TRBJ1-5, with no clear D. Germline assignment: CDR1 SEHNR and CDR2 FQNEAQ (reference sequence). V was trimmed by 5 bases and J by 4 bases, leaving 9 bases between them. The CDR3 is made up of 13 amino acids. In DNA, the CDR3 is TGTGCCAGCAGCCCCTCGGGTAATCAGCCCCAGCATTTT. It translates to CASSPSGNQPQHF.

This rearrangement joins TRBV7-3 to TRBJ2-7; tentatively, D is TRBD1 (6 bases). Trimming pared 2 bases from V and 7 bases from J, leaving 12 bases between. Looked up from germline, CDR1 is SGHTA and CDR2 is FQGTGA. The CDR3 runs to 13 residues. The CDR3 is CASSLGQGREQYF. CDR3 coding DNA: TGTGCCAGCAGCTTAGGTCAGGGGCGGGAGCAGTACTTC.

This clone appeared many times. This chain's CDR3 is CASSIQGPTDTQYF. CDR3 sequence (DNA): TGTGCCAGCAGCATACAGGGACCCACAGATACGCAGTATTTT. The chain couples TRBV11-3 to TRBJ2-3, with D maybe TRBD1 (6 bases). This CDR3 spans 14 amino acids. CDR1 SGHNT and CDR2 YENEEA come from the germline V gene. With 5 bases removed from V and 2 bases from J, the gap between germline ends came to 11 bases.

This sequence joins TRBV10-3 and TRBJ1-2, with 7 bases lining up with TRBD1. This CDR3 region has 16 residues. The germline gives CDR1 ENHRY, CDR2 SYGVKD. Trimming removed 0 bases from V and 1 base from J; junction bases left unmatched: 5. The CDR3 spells CAISESGGKRNYGYTF. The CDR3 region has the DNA TGTGCCATCAGTGAGTCAGGGGGCAAACGTAACTATGGCTACACCTTC.

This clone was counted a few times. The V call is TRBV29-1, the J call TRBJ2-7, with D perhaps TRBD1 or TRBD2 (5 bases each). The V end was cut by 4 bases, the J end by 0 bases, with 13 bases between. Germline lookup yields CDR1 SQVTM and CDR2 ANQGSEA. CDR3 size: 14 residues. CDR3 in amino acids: CSVAVAGTSYEQYF. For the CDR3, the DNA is TGCAGCGTTGCCGTGGCAGGGACCTCCTACGAGCAGTACTTC.